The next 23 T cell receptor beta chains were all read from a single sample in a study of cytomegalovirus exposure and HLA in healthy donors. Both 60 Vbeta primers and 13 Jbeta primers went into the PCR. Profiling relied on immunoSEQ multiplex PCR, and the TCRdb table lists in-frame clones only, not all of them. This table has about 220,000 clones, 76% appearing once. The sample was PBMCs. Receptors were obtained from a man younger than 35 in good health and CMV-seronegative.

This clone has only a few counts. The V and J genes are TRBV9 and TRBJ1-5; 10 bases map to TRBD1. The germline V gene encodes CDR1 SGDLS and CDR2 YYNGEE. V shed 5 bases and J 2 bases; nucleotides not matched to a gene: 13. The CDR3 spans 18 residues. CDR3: CASSADRGTGLGNQPQHF. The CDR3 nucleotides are TGTGCCAGCAGTGCGGACAGGGGGACGGGTTTGGGCAATCAGCCCCAGCATTTT.

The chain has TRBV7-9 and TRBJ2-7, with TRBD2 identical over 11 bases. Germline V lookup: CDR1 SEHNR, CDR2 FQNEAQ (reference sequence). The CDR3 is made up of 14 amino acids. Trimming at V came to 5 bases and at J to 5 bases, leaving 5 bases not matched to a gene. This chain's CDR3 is CASSPTSGSHEQYF. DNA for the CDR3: TGTGCCAGCAGCCCTACTAGCGGGAGCCACGAGCAGTACTTC. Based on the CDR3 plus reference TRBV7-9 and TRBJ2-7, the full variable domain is DTGVSQNPRHKITKRGQNVTFRCDPISEHNRLYWYRQTLGQGPEFLTYFQNEAQLEKSRLLSDRFSAERPKGSFSTLEIQRTEQGDSAMYLCASSPTSGSHEQYFGPGTRLTVT.

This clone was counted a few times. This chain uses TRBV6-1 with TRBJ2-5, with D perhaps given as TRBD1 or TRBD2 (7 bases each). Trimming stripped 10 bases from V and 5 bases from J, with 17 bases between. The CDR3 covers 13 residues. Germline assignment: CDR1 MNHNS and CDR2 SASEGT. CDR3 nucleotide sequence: TGTGCCACCAGGGGGGGAGTGGTTGAGACCCAGTACTTC. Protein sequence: CATRGGVVETQYF.

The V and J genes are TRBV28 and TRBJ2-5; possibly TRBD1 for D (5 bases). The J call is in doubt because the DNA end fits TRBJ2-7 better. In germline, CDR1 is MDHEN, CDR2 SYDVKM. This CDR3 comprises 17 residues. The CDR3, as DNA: TGTGCCAGCAGTTCGCCTCCAGGGATAGTAAGCTCCTACGAGCAGTACTTC. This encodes CASSSPPGIVSSYEQYF.

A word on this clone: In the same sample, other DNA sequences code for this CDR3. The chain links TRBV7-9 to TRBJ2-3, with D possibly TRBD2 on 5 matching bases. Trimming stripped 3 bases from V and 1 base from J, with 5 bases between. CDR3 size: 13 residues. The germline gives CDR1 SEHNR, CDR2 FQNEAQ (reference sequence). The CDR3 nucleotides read TGTGCCAGCAGCTTCGGGGGCACAGATACGCAGTATTTT. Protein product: CASSFGGTDTQYF. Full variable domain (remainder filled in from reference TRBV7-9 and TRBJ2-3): DTGVSQNPRHKITKRGQNVTFRCDPISEHNRLYWYRQTLGQGPEFLTYFQNEAQLEKSRLLSDRFSAERPKGSFSTLEIQRTEQGDSAMYLCASSFGGTDTQYFGPGTRLTVL.

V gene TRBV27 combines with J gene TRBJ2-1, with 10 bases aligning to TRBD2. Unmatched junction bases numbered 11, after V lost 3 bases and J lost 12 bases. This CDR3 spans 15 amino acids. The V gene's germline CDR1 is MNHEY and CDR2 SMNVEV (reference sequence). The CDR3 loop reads CASSFASGSSRGQFF. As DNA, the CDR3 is TGTGCCAGCAGTTTTGCTAGCGGGAGTTCAAGGGGGCAGTTCTTC.

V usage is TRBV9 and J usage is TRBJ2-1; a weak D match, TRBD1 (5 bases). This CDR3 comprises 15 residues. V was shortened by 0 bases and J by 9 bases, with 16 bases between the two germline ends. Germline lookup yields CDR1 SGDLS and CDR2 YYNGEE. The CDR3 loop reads CASSVEETAHSEQFF. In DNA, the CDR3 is TGTGCCAGCAGCGTAGAGGAGACAGCCCACAGTGAGCAGTTCTTC.

In nucleotides, the CDR3 is TGTGCCAGCAGTGACTGGGGACAAAGTAACTATGGCTACACCTTC. As protein: CASSDWGQSNYGYTF. The rearrangement links TRBV2 to TRBJ1-2; maybe TRBD1 (6 bases). Germline V gene data show CDR1 as SNHLY and CDR2 as FYNNEI. This CDR3 region has 15 residues. Trimming removed 3 bases from V and 1 base from J, with 12 bases in between.

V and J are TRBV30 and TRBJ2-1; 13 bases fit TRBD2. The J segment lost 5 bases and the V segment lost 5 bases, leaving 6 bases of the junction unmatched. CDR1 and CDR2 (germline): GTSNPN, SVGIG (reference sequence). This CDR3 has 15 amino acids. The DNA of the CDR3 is TGTGCCTGGTCGGTAGGGACTAGCGGGGACAATGAGCAGTTCTTC. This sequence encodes CAWSVGTSGDNEQFF.

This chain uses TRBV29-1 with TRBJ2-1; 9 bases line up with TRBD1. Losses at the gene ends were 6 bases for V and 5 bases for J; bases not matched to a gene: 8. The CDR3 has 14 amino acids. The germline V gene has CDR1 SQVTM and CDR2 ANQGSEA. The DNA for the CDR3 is TGCAGCGTGGGACGGACAGGGGTCCACAATGAGCAGTTCTTC. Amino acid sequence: CSVGRTGVHNEQFF.

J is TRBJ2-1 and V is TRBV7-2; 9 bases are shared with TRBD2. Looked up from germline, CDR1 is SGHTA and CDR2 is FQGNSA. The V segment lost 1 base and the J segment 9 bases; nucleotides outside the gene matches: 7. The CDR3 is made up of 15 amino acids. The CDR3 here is CASSLDSSGRREQFF. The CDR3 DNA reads TGTGCCAGCAGCTTAGATTCCAGCGGGAGGCGTGAGCAGTTCTTC.

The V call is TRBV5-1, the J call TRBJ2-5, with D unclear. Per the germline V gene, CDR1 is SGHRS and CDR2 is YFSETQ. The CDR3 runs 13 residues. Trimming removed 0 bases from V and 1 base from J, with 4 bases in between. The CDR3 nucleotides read TGCGCCAGCAGCTTGGGTCTCCAAGAGACCCAGTACTTC. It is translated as CASSLGLQETQYF.

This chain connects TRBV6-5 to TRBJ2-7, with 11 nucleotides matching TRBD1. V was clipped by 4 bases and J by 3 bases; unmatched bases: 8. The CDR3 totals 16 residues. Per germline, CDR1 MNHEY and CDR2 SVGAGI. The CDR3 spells CASSSWPGQGDYEQYF. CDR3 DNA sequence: TGTGCCAGCAGTTCTTGGCCGGGACAGGGGGACTACGAGCAGTACTTC.

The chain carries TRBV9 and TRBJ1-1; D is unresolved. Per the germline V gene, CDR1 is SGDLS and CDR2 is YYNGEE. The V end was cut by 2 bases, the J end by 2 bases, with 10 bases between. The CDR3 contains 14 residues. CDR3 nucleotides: TGTGCCAGCAGCGTCGGACTGAGTAACACTGAAGCTTTCTTT. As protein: CASSVGLSNTEAFF.

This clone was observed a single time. CDR3 DNA sequence: TGTGCCAGCAGTCCAGGGGCCTACAATGAGCAGTTCTTC. Its translation is CASSPGAYNEQFF. This chain links TRBV27 with TRBJ2-1; TRBD1 might be the D (6 bases). V lost 5 bases to trimming and J lost 2 bases, with 7 bases between them. Looked up from germline, CDR1 is MNHEY and CDR2 is SMNVEV (reference sequence). The CDR3 runs to 13 residues.

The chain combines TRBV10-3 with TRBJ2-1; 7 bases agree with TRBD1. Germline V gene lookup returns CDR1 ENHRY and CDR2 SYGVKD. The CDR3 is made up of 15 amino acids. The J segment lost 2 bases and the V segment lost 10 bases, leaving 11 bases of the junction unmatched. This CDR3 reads CATRSTGATYNEQFF. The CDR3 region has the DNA TGTGCCACCCGGAGTACAGGGGCAACCTACAATGAGCAGTTCTTC.

The CDR3 spells CASSAGTGRAYEQYF. The CDR3 nucleotides are TGTGCCAGTAGTGCTGGGACAGGACGGGCCTACGAGCAGTACTTC. The rearrangement uses TRBV19 and TRBJ2-7, with 8 bases lining up with TRBD1. V lost 5 bases, J lost 2 bases, and 8 bases stayed unmatched. CDR1 and CDR2 from the germline V gene are LNHDA and SQIVND (reference sequence). CDR3 length: 15 amino acids.

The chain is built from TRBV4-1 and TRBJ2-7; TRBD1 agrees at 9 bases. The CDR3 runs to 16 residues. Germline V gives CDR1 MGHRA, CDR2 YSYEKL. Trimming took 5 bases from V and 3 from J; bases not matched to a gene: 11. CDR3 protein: CASSATPGTGIYEQYF. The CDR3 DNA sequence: TGCGCCAGCAGCGCGACCCCCGGGACAGGGATCTACGAGCAGTACTTC.

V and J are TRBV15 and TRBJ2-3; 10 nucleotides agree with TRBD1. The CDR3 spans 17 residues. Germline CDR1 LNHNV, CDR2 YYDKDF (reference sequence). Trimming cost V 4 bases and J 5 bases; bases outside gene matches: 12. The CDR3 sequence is CATSTQEGTGVKDTQYF. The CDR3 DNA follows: TGTGCCACCAGCACCCAAGAGGGGACAGGGGTGAAAGATACGCAGTATTTT. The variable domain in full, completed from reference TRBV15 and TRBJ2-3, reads DAMVIQNPRYQVTQFGKPVTLSCSQTLNHNVMYWYQQKSSQAPKLLFHYYDKDFNNEADTPDNFQSRRPNTSFCFLDIRSPGLGDTAMYLCATSTQEGTGVKDTQYFGPGTRLTVL.

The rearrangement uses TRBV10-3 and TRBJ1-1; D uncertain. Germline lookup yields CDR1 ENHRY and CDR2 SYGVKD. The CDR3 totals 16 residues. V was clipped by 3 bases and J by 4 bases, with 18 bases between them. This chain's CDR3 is CAISESTSRGITEAFF. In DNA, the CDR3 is TGTGCCATCAGTGAATCTACCTCCAGAGGTATCACTGAAGCTTTCTTT.

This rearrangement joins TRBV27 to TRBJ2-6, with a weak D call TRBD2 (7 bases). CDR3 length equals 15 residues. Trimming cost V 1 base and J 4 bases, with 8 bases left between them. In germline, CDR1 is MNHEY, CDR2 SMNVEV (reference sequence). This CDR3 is CASSLWGGGANVLTF. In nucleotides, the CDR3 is TGTGCCAGCAGTTTATGGGGGGGCGGGGCCAACGTCCTGACTTTC.

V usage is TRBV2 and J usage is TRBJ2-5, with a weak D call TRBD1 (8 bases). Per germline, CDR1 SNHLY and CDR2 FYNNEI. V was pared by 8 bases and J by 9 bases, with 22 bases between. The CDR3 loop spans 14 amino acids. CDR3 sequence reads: CASGGAGGAGAQYF. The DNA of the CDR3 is TGTGCCAGCGGGGGGGCAGGGGGCGCTGGGGCCCAGTACTTC.

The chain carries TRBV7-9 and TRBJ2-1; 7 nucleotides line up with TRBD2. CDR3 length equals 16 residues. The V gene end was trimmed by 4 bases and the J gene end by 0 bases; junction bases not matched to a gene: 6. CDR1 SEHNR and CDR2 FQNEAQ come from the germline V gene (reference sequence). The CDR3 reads CASSSSGTNSYNEQFF. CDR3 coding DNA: TGTGCCAGCAGCTCCTCAGGGACTAACTCCTACAATGAGCAGTTCTTC.